The 31 T cell receptor beta chains below all came from one sample that was sequenced in a study of radiotherapy plus CTLA-4 blockade in lung cancer. Profiling relied on immunoSEQ multiplex PCR, and the TCRdb table lists in-frame clones only, not all of them. The profile covers fewer than 70,000 clones, with 79% appearing a single time and under 10% taken by the ten largest. The sample in question was peripheral blood, obtained from a patient treated with radiotherapy plus ipilimumab. The origin of the receptors is a human donor with non-small cell lung cancer who had a complete response to radiotherapy plus ipilimumab.

This clone was counted at least ten times. This chain links TRBV4-3 with TRBJ1-1, with a weak D call TRBD1 (5 bases). Trimming removed 0 bases from V and 2 bases from J, with 10 bases in between. Germline-derived CDR1 and CDR2 are LGHNA and YSLEER. The CDR3 covers 15 residues. CDR3 in amino acids: CASSQERGPNTEAFF. The CDR3 DNA reads as TGCGCCAGCAGCCAAGAAAGGGGACCTAACACTGAAGCTTTCTTT.

The gene calls are TRBV7-8 and TRBJ1-2; TRBD1 is a possible D gene (6 bases). V was trimmed by 6 bases and J by 6 bases, leaving 14 bases between them. The CDR3 has 13 residues. Germline V gene data show CDR1 as SGHVS and CDR2 as FQNEAQ. The CDR3 spells CASSGTSWDGYTF. The CDR3 DNA is TGTGCCAGCAGTGGGACATCCTGGGATGGCTACACCTTC.

V is TRBV5-6 and J is TRBJ2-7; D may be TRBD2 (5 bases). V was cut by 1 base and J by 4 bases, with 15 bases left in between. This CDR3 spans 15 amino acids. Germline V gene data show CDR1 as SGHDT and CDR2 as YYEEEE. The CDR3 spells CASSLSTDGEYEQYF. CDR3 coding DNA: TGTGCCAGCAGCTTGAGTACTGACGGGGAATACGAGCAGTACTTC.

This clone was detected only once. The chain carries TRBV2 and TRBJ2-1; a possible D gene is TRBD2 (6 bases). V was shortened by 7 bases and J by 3 bases, with 19 bases between the two germline ends. There are 16 residues in the CDR3. Germline values: CDR1 SNHLY, CDR2 FYNNEI. The CDR3 region has the DNA TGTGCCAGCATCCGACCGGGGACGGGAGTCTACAATGAGCAGTTCTTC. Translated, it gives CASIRPGTGVYNEQFF.

The chain couples TRBV11-3 to TRBJ1-3; tentative D call: TRBD1 (6 bases). The CDR3 runs to 16 residues. Germline V gene data show CDR1 as SGHNT and CDR2 as YENEEA. V lost 5 bases and J 0 bases, leaving 14 bases between the germline ends. The CDR3 reads CASSPATGFSGNTIYF. The CDR3 coding sequence is TGTGCCAGCAGCCCTGCGACAGGATTCTCTGGAAACACCATATATTTT.

This sequence joins TRBV29-1 and TRBJ1-2; possible D gene TRBD1, 6 bases. V was clipped by 4 bases and J by 4 bases, with 10 bases between them. The germline gives CDR1 SQVTM, CDR2 ANQGSEA. There are 12 residues in the CDR3. The CDR3: CSVAGEGYGYTF. The CDR3, as DNA: TGCAGCGTTGCAGGGGAAGGCTATGGCTACACCTTC. The entire variable domain, with the rest obtained from reference TRBV29-1 and TRBJ1-2, is as follows: SAVISQKPSRDICQRGTSLTIQCQVDSQVTMMFWYRQQPGQSLTLIATANQGSEATYESGFVIDKFPISRPNLTFSTLTVSNMSPEDSSIYLCSVAGEGYGYTFGSGTRLTVV.

The chain joins TRBV10-3 to TRBJ2-3, with TRBD2 matching 8 bases. V dropped 0 bases and J dropped 1; count of bases not matched to a gene: 3. CDR1 and CDR2 (germline): ENHRY, SYGVKD. This CDR3 is 16 amino acids long. Written as DNA, the CDR3 is TGTGCCATCAGTGAGTCGAAACTAGCGGGCACAGATACGCAGTATTTT. Translated, it gives CAISESKLAGTDTQYF.

The chain links TRBV6-6 to TRBJ1-5; D remains unclear. This CDR3 region has 16 residues. V was shortened by 6 bases and J by 0 bases, with 15 bases between the two germline ends. Per germline, CDR1 MNHNY and CDR2 SVGAGI (reference sequence). The CDR3 DNA is TGTGCCAGCAGCACTCGGACGGGCGTTAGCAATCAGCCCCAGCATTTT. Its translation: CASSTRTGVSNQPQHF.

V is TRBV18 and J is TRBJ2-2, with D uncertain. Germline V gene lookup returns CDR1 KGHSH and CDR2 LQKENI. The V and J ends lost 8 bases and 6 bases respectively, with 13 bases between them. This CDR3 comprises 13 residues. The CDR3 DNA reads TGTGCCAGCACACGTTCTGTCTCCGGGGAGCTGTTTTTT. Its translation is CASTRSVSGELFF.

The J gene is TRBJ1-2, the V gene TRBV30; tentative D call: TRBD1 (6 bases). Per the germline V gene, CDR1 is GTSNPN and CDR2 is SVGIG (reference sequence). The CDR3 contains 13 residues. With 2 bases removed from V and 4 bases from J, the gap between germline ends came to 11 bases. The CDR3 sequence is CAWSHGQSYGYTF. The CDR3 DNA is TGTGCCTGGAGTCATGGACAGTCCTATGGCTACACCTTC. The full variable domain, rest sourced from reference TRBV30 and TRBJ1-2, is SQTIHQWPATLVQPVGSPLSLECTVEGTSNPNLYWYRQAAGRGLQLLFYSVGIGQISSEVPQNLSASRPQDRQFILSSKKLLLSDSGFYLCAWSHGQSYGYTFGSGTRLTVV.

The rearrangement uses TRBV7-9 and TRBJ2-3; possibly TRBD1 or TRBD2 for D (6 bases each). Trimming took off 6 bases at V and 1 base at J, with 14 bases between the two ends. CDR1 SEHNR and CDR2 FQNEAQ come from the germline V gene (reference sequence). The CDR3 covers 15 residues. CDR3 protein: CASRGGGGGTDTQYF. The CDR3 coding sequence is TGTGCCAGCAGAGGGGGAGGAGGGGGCACAGATACGCAGTATTTT.

This clone has a single count. V usage is TRBV19 and J usage is TRBJ1-1; D unresolved. The CDR3 is made up of 17 amino acids. The V end lost 5 bases, the J end lost 4 bases, and 23 bases lay between the germline ends. Per the germline V gene, CDR1 is LNHDA and CDR2 is SQIVND (reference sequence). The chain's CDR3 is CASSRMWSRATRTEAFF. The CDR3, as DNA: TGTGCCAGTAGTCGAATGTGGAGCCGGGCAACGCGCACTGAAGCTTTCTTT.

The chain combines TRBV7-9 with TRBJ2-1, with 8 bases aligning to TRBD2. V shed 4 bases and J 8 bases; nucleotides not matched to a gene: 10. CDR1 is SEHNR and CDR2 is FQNEAQ in the germline V gene (reference sequence). This CDR3 region has 15 residues. The CDR3 sequence is CASSSPGLGIHEQFF. The CDR3, as DNA: TGTGCCAGCAGCTCACCGGGACTAGGCATTCATGAGCAGTTCTTC. The entire variable domain, with the rest obtained from reference TRBV7-9 and TRBJ2-1, is as follows: DTGVSQNPRHKITKRGQNVTFRCDPISEHNRLYWYRQTLGQGPEFLTYFQNEAQLEKSRLLSDRFSAERPKGSFSTLEIQRTEQGDSAMYLCASSSPGLGIHEQFFGPGTRLTVL.

V gene TRBV5-1 combines with J gene TRBJ1-1; 12 nucleotides align to TRBD1. Trimming took 4 bases from V and 4 from J; bases not matched to a gene: 8. Germline CDR1 and CDR2: SGHRS and YFSETQ. The length of the CDR3 is 16 residues. The CDR3, as DNA: TGCGCCAGCAGCAGGGGACAGGGGGCCTTGAGCACTGAAGCTTTCTTT. Translation gives CASSRGQGALSTEAFF.

The chain is built from TRBV19 and TRBJ1-3, with no clear D. From germline, CDR1 is LNHDA and CDR2 SQIVND (reference sequence). V was trimmed by 5 bases and J by 1 base, leaving 15 bases between them. The CDR3 is 16 amino acids. The CDR3 spells CASSAQTGLSGNTIYF. The CDR3 DNA reads TGTGCCAGTAGTGCCCAGACTGGGCTGTCTGGAAACACCATATATTTT.

The CDR3 DNA is TGTGCCACCAGCAGTTTGGGACAGGGAAACACCATATATTTT. Translated: CATSSLGQGNTIYF. The chain couples TRBV15 to TRBJ1-3; 7 nucleotides line up with TRBD1. V dropped 3 bases and J dropped 4; count of bases not matched to a gene: 3. The CDR3 totals 14 residues. Germline values: CDR1 LNHNV, CDR2 YYDKDF (reference sequence).

The chain is built from TRBV7-8 and TRBJ1-1; 8 bases are a match to TRBD1. The CDR3 covers 11 residues. With 4 bases clipped from V and 10 bases from J, the junction kept 2 bases outside the gene matches. Germline CDR1 is SGHVS and CDR2 is FQNEAQ. CDR3 nucleotides: TGTGCCAGCAGCTCCACAGGGGGAGCTTTCTTT. Its protein is CASSSTGGAFF.

This clone has a handful of counts. The gene calls are TRBV10-3 and TRBJ1-2; 8 bases are shared with TRBD1. CDR3 length: 14 amino acids. The V gene's germline CDR1 is ENHRY and CDR2 SYGVKD. The J segment lost 2 bases and the V segment lost 7 bases, leaving 6 bases of the junction unmatched. The CDR3 sequence is CAITRGHLNYGYTF. The DNA for the CDR3 is TGTGCCATCACCAGGGGGCATTTGAACTATGGCTACACCTTC.

The table lists this clone with a few counts. V usage is TRBV30 and J usage is TRBJ2-5, with 15 positions matching TRBD2. With V trimmed by 4 bases and J by 3 bases, 3 bases remained unmatched. CDR1 and CDR2 (germline): GTSNPN, SVGIG (reference sequence). This CDR3 region has 15 residues. The DNA of the CDR3 is TGTGCCTGGATACGGACTAGCGGGGGGGAAGAGACCCAGTACTTC. Its protein is CAWIRTSGGEETQYF.

This rearrangement joins TRBV15 to TRBJ2-1; D is undetermined. From germline, CDR1 is LNHNV and CDR2 YYDKDF (reference sequence). Trimming removed 1 base from V and 2 bases from J, with 6 bases in between. CDR3 size: 14 residues. The chain's CDR3 is CATSRVNTYNEQFF. CDR3 DNA: TGTGCCACCAGCAGAGTAAACACCTACAATGAGCAGTTCTTC.

This clone has just a few counts. The chain couples TRBV10-1 to TRBJ2-1; D might be TRBD1 (5 bases). V shed 0 bases and J shed 12 bases, with 18 bases lying between them. Germline CDR1 WNHNN, CDR2 SYGVQD (reference sequence). The CDR3 is made up of 15 amino acids. CDR3 in amino acids: CASSESGRAGLGQFF. The CDR3 DNA reads TGCGCCAGCAGTGAGTCGGGCAGGGCCGGCCTCGGGCAGTTCTTC.

This chain uses TRBV6-6 with TRBJ1-5, with TRBD1 as a possible D gene (6 bases). Looked up from germline, CDR1 is MNHNY and CDR2 is SVGAGI (reference sequence). The CDR3 has 15 residues. V was shortened by 2 bases and J by 4 bases, with 12 bases between the two germline ends. CDR3 amino acids: CASSYGQGRNQPQHF. CDR3 nucleotides: TGTGCCAGCAGTTACGGTCAGGGGAGGAATCAGCCCCAGCATTTT.

The chain is built from TRBV10-1 and TRBJ2-3, with no clear D. Trimming took 5 bases from V and 2 from J, leaving 8 bases between them. The CDR3 contains 13 residues. Germline loops: CDR1 WNHNN, CDR2 SYGVQD (reference sequence). For the CDR3, the DNA is TGCGCCAGCAGTTCAGAAAACACAGATACGCAGTATTTT. Encoded protein: CASSSENTDTQYF.

This clone was counted a single time. The rearrangement links TRBV18 to TRBJ1-2; D is ambiguous. Germline V lookup: CDR1 KGHSH, CDR2 LQKENI. The CDR3 length is 15 residues. Trimming removed 3 bases from V and 0 bases from J, with 11 bases in between. The CDR3 DNA reads as TGTGCCAGCTCACCCCTGGGTAGAGCTAACTATGGCTACACCTTC. This sequence encodes CASSPLGRANYGYTF.

The chain combines TRBV30 with TRBJ1-1, with no clear D. Trimming stripped 5 bases from V and 4 bases from J, with 8 bases between. CDR1 and CDR2 from the germline V gene are GTSNPN and SVGIG (reference sequence). This CDR3 comprises 11 residues. The CDR3 sequence is CAWDVLTEAFF. In DNA form, the CDR3 reads TGTGCCTGGGACGTACTCACTGAAGCTTTCTTT.

The rearrangement uses TRBV5-1 and TRBJ1-2; maybe TRBD1 (5 bases). From germline, CDR1 is SGHRS and CDR2 YFSETQ. V shed 3 bases and J shed 8 bases, with 11 bases lying between them. The CDR3 length is 12 residues. CDR3 in DNA: TGCGCCAGCAGCTCGACAGTGGGGGGCTACACCTTC. This encodes CASSSTVGGYTF. The full variable domain, in which reference TRBV5-1 and TRBJ1-2 provide the parts outside the CDR3, is KAGVTQTPRYLIKTRGQQVTLSCSPISGHRSVSWYQQTPGQGLQFLFEYFSETQRNKGNFPGRFSGRQFSNSRSEMNVSTLELGDSALYLCASSSTVGGYTFGSGTRLTVV.

Only one count was recorded for this clone. The chain uses TRBV2 and TRBJ1-4; perhaps TRBD1 as D (6 bases). Germline CDR1 reads SNHLY; CDR2 reads FYNNEI. Trimming left V 4 bases short and J 0 bases short, with 12 bases between. This CDR3 contains 16 residues. The CDR3 DNA reads as TGTGCCAGCAGTGGGGGGGGGCGGACAACTAATGAAAAACTGTTTTTT. This codes for CASSGGGRTTNEKLFF. The full variable domain, its missing parts supplied by reference TRBV2 and TRBJ1-4, is EPEVTQTPSHQVTQMGQEVILRCVPISNHLYFYWYRQILGQKVEFLVSFYNNEISEKSEIFDDQFSVERPDGSNFTLKIRSTKLEDSAMYFCASSGGGRTTNEKLFFGSGTQLSVL.

The chain is built from TRBV7-8 and TRBJ2-7, with 7 bases aligning to TRBD1. V was clipped by 2 bases and J by 1 base; unmatched bases: 8. The CDR3 extends over 16 amino acids. Germline values: CDR1 SGHVS, CDR2 FQNEAQ. DNA of the CDR3: TGTGCCAGCAGCTTACCCAGACAGGGAAGGTCCTACGAGCAGTACTTC. Encoded protein: CASSLPRQGRSYEQYF.

The genes are TRBV5-1 and TRBJ2-7; D is ambiguous. The length of the CDR3 is 12 residues. Germline loops: CDR1 SGHRS, CDR2 YFSETQ. The ends were cut back, 4 bases at V and 1 base at J, with 6 bases in the middle. DNA for the CDR3: TGCGCCAGCAGCATAGGGTCCTACGAGCAGTACTTC. Protein product: CASSIGSYEQYF.

V is TRBV6-1 and J is TRBJ2-7; possible D gene TRBD2, 5 bases. This CDR3 has 13 residues. V was shortened by 6 bases and J by 4 bases, with 13 bases between the two germline ends. Germline V lookup: CDR1 MNHNS, CDR2 SASEGT. DNA of the CDR3: TGTGCCAGCAGGACTAACAGACTATACGAGCAGTACGTC. This gives the protein CASRTNRLYEQYV.

This rearrangement joins TRBV15 to TRBJ2-2, with unresolved D. CDR1 is LNHNV, CDR2 YYDKDF, per germline (reference sequence). Deletions cut 1 base from V and 8 bases from J, with 5 bases between. The CDR3 is 12 residues long. The CDR3 region has the DNA TGTGCCACCAGCAGAGTCCCGGGGGAGCTGTTTTTT. It yields the protein CATSRVPGELFF.